Detailed here is one T cell receptor (beta chain). Its matching antigen is unknown. The study profiled TCR beta VDJ and CDR3 using genomic DNA as template. TCRdb re-called the reads through MiXCR, storing one row per CDR3 protein. The profile shows fewer than 100,000 distinct CDR3 sequences, about half of them singletons. The data belong to a study of CD8+CD57+ T cells in acquired aplastic anemia. Across the whole study: Sorted CD4+ and CD8+ cells yielded DNA averaging around 3 ug. CD4+ cells from healthy donors averaged roughly 10 million reads. Findings and limits, study-wide: Overlapping CD8+ CDR3 repertoires of patients and controls contained under 35 shared sequences.

This CDR3 has 12 residues. Germline V gives CDR1 SQVTM, CDR2 ANQGSEA. V lost 0 bases, J lost 4 bases, and 6 bases lay in between. This TCR was sampled from a human donor in good health, serving as a control. The sequencing input was sorted CD4+, CD8+, or CD8+CD57+ T cells (not recorded which) from PBMCs. This chain links TRBV29-1 with TRBJ1-2; D is undetermined. The CDR3 bases are TGCAGCGTTGAAGATCCCGCCTATGGCTACACCTTC. Protein sequence: CSVEDPAYGYTF.